The 2 T cell receptor beta chains reported below all come from one sample, sequenced in a study of human T cells and chemical hapten exposure. TCRdb processed the RACE reads anew with MiXCR; each CDR3 protein has one entry. Of under 200,000 distinct CDR3 sequences in the sample, about a quarter were seen once. The time point here: patch test 3, about 24 weeks after DPC sensitization. Treatment here: therapeutic diphenylcyclopropenone sensitization with weekly scalp DPC. This sample comprised whole blood, obtained in connection with sensitization to the hapten diphenylcyclopropenone (DPC). These receptors were taken from a woman aged 18-35 years with alopecia areata. Some clones in this sample may be carry-over from other donors' samples.

This clonotype was observed a few times. The chain is built from TRBV20-1 and TRBJ2-2; TRBD2 agrees at 10 bases. The length of the CDR3 is 15 residues. J was trimmed by 4 bases and V by 5 bases; bases with no gene match: 7. Per germline, CDR1 DFQATT and CDR2 SNEGSKA (reference sequence). CDR3 sequence reads: CSASSSGSVTGELFF. The CDR3 region has the DNA TGCAGTGCTTCTTCTAGCGGGAGTGTCACCGGGGAGCTGTTTTTT.

This clonotype appeared many times. The chain combines TRBV28 with TRBJ2-2; 8 positions match TRBD2. Germline V gene data show CDR1 as MDHEN and CDR2 as SYDVKM. This CDR3 is built from 16 residues. The V and J ends lost 5 bases and 4 bases, in that order; junction bases with no gene match: 9. The CDR3 DNA follows: TGTGCCAGCAGTCAAACGGGACTAGAAAGCACCGGGGAGCTGTTTTTT. The encoded protein is CASSQTGLESTGELFF.